This T cell receptor (beta chain) was observed in a study of T cells in Graves' hyperthyroidism and ophthalmopathy. Amplification of TCR beta CDR3 regions was performed using RNA transcripts as template. Researchers ran a first-round RT-PCR on the TCR CDR3 using the HTBI primer set. Using its own MiXCR run on the multiplex PCR reads, TCRdb lists one record per CDR3 protein. The sample lists about 420,000 distinct CDR3 sequences; 15% to 17% were seen once. Aged 18 to 65, the patients had hyperthyroidism that was newly diagnosed and had lasted under 2 months. Out of approximately 9.9 ml of fresh peripheral blood came the PBMCs. This clonotype was detected many times. Trimming at V came to 5 bases and at J to 1 base, leaving 4 bases not matched to a gene. The CDR3 is 17 amino acids. Germline CDR1 reads SGHVS; CDR2 reads FQNEAQ.

Sequenced input: blood. The TCR originated in a woman younger than 35 with Graves' hyperthyroidism. The rearrangement uses TRBV7-8 and TRBJ2-2; 13 bases match TRBD2. The CDR3 bases are TGTGCCAGCAGCCCACTAGCGGGAGGGAGGAACACCGGGGAGCTGTTTTTT. Encoded protein: CASSPLAGGRNTGELFF. Based on the CDR3 plus reference TRBV7-8 and TRBJ2-2, the full variable domain is GAGVSQSPRYKVAKRGQDVALRCDPISGHVSLFWYQQALGQGPEFLTYFQNEAQLDKSGLPSDRFFAERPEGSVSTLKIQRTQQEDSAVYLCASSPLAGGRNTGELFFGEGSRLTVL.